This entry lists 3 T cell receptor beta chains sequenced from one sample in a study of cytomegalovirus exposure and HLA in healthy donors (dated by TCRdb to the late 2010s). Libraries were prepared through the immunoSEQ multiplex PCR assay. For the multiplex PCR, a mixture combining 60 forward primers for TCR Vbeta segments and 13 reverse primers for TCR Jbeta segments was used. TCRdb re-hosts the immuneACCESS table, in-frame sequences only. Its copies lack some clones; in the studies checked, an unresolved V gene accounts for under half of them, and the cause for the rest is not known. In this sample the table shows fewer than 250,000 clones, around 80% of which occur a single time. The ten largest make up approximately 3.8% of the sample. The sequencing input was PBMCs. These receptors all come from a male donor in good health and CMV-seronegative.

J is TRBJ2-7 and V is TRBV7-9; 12 nucleotides align to TRBD1. Germline trimming cut 5 bases from V and 7 bases from J; bases unmatched to any gene: 9. CDR1 and CDR2 (germline): SEHNR, FQNEAQ (reference sequence). This CDR3 is 15 amino acids long. The CDR3 coding sequence is TGTGCCAGCAGCGCTCAGGGACAGGGGGCGTGGGAGCAGTACTTC. Protein: CASSAQGQGAWEQYF.

On this clone: One end of the junction varies from germline; a read error may be responsible. The V gene is TRBV5-1, the J gene TRBJ2-5; D is perhaps TRBD1 (5 bases). Germline V gene lookup returns CDR1 SGHRS and CDR2 YFSETQ. The CDR3 consists of 12 residues. CDR3 nucleotide sequence: TGCGCCAGCAGCTTGGAGGGGCCACCCAGGGACTTC. Encoded protein: CASSLEGPPRDF. Filled out from reference TRBV5-1 and TRBJ2-5, the complete variable domain reads KAGVTQTPRYLIKTRGQQVTLSCSPISGHRSVSWYQQTPGQGLQFLFEYFSETQRNKGNFPGRFSGRQFSNSRSEMNVSTLELGDSALYLCASSLEGPPRDFGPGTRLLVL.

The V and J genes are TRBV14 and TRBJ2-5; 8 nucleotides match TRBD2. The V and J ends lost 3 bases and 5 bases, in that order; junction bases with no gene match: 8. CDR3 length equals 15 residues. CDR1 SGHDN and CDR2 FVKESK come from the germline V gene. The CDR3 loop reads CASSHRAGVSETQYF. The CDR3, as DNA: TGTGCCAGCAGCCACCGAGCGGGAGTGTCGGAGACCCAGTACTTC.